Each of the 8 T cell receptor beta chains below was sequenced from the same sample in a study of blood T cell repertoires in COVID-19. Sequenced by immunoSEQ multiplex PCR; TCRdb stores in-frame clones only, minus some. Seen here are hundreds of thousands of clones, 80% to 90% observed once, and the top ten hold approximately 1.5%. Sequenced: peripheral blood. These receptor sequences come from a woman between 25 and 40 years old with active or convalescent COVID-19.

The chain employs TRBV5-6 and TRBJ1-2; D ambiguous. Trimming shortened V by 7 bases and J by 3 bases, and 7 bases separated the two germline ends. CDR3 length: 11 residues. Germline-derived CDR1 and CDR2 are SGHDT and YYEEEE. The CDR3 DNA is TGTGCCAGCGGCCCACACTATGGCTACACCTTC. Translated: CASGPHYGYTF.

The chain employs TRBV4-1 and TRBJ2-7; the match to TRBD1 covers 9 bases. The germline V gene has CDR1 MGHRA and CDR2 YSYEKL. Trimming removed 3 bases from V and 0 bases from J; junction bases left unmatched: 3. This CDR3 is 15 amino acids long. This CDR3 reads CASSHQDRGSYEQYF. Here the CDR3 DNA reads TGCGCCAGCAGCCACCAGGACAGGGGCTCCTACGAGCAGTACTTC.

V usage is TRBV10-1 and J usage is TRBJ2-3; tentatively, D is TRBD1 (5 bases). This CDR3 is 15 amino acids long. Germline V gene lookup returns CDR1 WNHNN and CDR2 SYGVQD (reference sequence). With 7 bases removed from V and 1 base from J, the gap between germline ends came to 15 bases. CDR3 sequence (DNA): TGCGCCAGCACCGACAGCTTGATGGGCACAGATACGCAGTATTTT. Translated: CASTDSLMGTDTQYF.

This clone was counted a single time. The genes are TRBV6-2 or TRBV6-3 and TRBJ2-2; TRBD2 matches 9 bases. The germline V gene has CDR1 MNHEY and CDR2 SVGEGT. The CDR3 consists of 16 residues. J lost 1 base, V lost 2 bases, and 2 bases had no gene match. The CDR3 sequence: CASSYRLAENTGELFF. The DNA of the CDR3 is TGTGCCAGCAGTTACAGACTAGCGGAGAACACCGGGGAGCTGTTTTTT.

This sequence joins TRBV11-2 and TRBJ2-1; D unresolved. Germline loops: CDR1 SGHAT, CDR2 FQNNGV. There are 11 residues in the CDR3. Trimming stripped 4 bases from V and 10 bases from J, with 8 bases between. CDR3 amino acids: CASSSLGEQFF. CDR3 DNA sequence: TGTGCCAGCAGCTCCCTCGGGGAGCAGTTCTTC.

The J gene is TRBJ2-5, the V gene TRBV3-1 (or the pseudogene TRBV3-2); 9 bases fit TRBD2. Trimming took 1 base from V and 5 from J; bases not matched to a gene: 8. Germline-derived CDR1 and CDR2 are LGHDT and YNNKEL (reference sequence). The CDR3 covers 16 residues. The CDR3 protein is CASSQGLADIGETQYF. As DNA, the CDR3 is TGTGCCAGCAGCCAAGGACTAGCGGACATAGGGGAGACCCAGTACTTC.

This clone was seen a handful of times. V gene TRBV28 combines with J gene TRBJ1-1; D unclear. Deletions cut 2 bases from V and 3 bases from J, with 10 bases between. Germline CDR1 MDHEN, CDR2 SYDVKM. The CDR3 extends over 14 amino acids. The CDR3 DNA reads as TGTGCCAGCAGTTTAGCTGGAGGGCACACTGAAGCTTTCTTT. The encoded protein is CASSLAGGHTEAFF.

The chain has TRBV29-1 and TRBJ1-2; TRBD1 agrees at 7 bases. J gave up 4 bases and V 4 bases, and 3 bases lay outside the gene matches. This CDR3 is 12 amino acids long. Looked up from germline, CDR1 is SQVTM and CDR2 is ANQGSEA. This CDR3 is CSVGGQAYGYTF. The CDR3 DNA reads TGCAGCGTTGGAGGACAGGCCTATGGCTACACCTTC.